Shown below are 19 T cell receptor beta chains from a single sample sequenced in a study of T cells in Graves' hyperthyroidism and ophthalmopathy. RNA transcripts gave rise to amplified TCR beta CDR3 regions. The TCR CDR3 first-round RT-PCR relied on the HTBI primer set. One entry per CDR3 protein results from TCRdb running MiXCR on the multiplex PCR reads. The data show some 350,000 distinct CDR3 sequences, roughly 13% seen once. Material: blood. Receptor source: a middle-aged woman with Graves' ophthalmopathy.

This clonotype has at least ten counts. V and J are TRBV10-3 and TRBJ2-1, with 10 bases aligning to TRBD1. V was pared by 3 bases and J by 8 bases, with 7 bases of the junction left unmatched. The CDR3 consists of 15 residues. Germline-derived CDR1 and CDR2 are ENHRY and SYGVKD. In DNA, the CDR3 is TGTGCCATCAGTGATTCCGGGACAGGGGTGTATGAGCAGTTCTTC. This codes for CAISDSGTGVYEQFF.

This clonotype was detected many times. The chain joins TRBV10-3 to TRBJ2-1, with a tentative D call TRBD2 (6 bases). This CDR3 contains 15 residues. Germline loops: CDR1 ENHRY, CDR2 SYGVKD. V lost 4 bases and J lost 2, with 12 bases in between. The CDR3 bases are TGTGCCATCAGTGCAGGCGGGACCCCCTACAATGAGCAGTTCTTC. Amino acids: CAISAGGTPYNEQFF.

Only a few counts were recorded for this clonotype. This chain joins TRBV7-6 and TRBJ2-1; maybe TRBD2 (6 bases). This CDR3 region has 11 residues. Trimming left V 6 bases short and J 15 bases short, with 15 bases between. Germline loops: CDR1 SGHVS, CDR2 FNYEAQ. CDR3 loop: CASRLGTRTFF. The CDR3, as DNA: TGTGCCAGCAGACTTGGGACTCGGACGTTCTTC.

This clonotype showed up just a few times. The V gene is TRBV27, the J gene TRBJ2-2, with D possibly being TRBD2 (5 bases). This CDR3 has 17 residues. CDR1 is MNHEY, CDR2 SMNVEV, per germline (reference sequence). V gave up 3 bases and J gave up 4 bases, with 18 bases separating them. In DNA, the CDR3 is TGTGCCAGCAGTTTGAGGCCCTGGGGAGAGCTCACCGGGGAGCTGTTTTTT. As protein: CASSLRPWGELTGELFF.

The chain joins TRBV3-1 to TRBJ2-1; maybe TRBD1 (6 bases). CDR1 and CDR2 from the germline V gene are LGHDT and YNNKEL (reference sequence). Trimming removed 0 bases from V and 2 bases from J, with 11 bases in between. The length of the CDR3 is 16 residues. The CDR3, as DNA: TGTGCCAGCAGCCAAGATCCGGACAGTGCCTACAATGAGCAGTTCTTC. It translates to CASSQDPDSAYNEQFF.

This clonotype has a count of ten or more. The chain couples TRBV2 to TRBJ1-1; D unclear. The germline gives CDR1 SNHLY, CDR2 FYNNEI. The CDR3 is made up of 10 amino acids. With 7 bases removed from V and 7 bases from J, the gap between germline ends came to 7 bases. Here the CDR3 DNA reads TGTGCCAGCAACCCGAGTGAAGCTTTCTTT. It is translated as CASNPSEAFF.

This clonotype was observed many times. The CDR3 reads CASNRRQANTEAFF. DNA for the CDR3: TGTGCCAGCAACCGACGACAGGCGAACACTGAAGCTTTCTTT. The rearrangement links TRBV6-1 to TRBJ1-1, with D maybe TRBD1 (6 bases). The CDR3 consists of 14 residues. Germline CDR1 MNHNS, CDR2 SASEGT. V lost 7 bases and J lost 1, with 13 bases in between.

This clonotype was recorded a few times. The chain joins TRBV5-1 to TRBJ1-4, with a tentative D call TRBD1 (6 bases). This CDR3 is built from 15 residues. V shed 5 bases and J shed 7 bases, with 18 bases lying between them. CDR1 and CDR2 (germline): SGHRS, YFSETQ. The CDR3 protein is CASSLGGLGSEKLFF. Written as DNA, the CDR3 is TGCGCCAGCAGTCTAGGGGGACTGGGGAGTGAAAAACTGTTTTTT. Variable domain in full (rest from reference TRBV5-1 and TRBJ1-4): KAGVTQTPRYLIKTRGQQVTLSCSPISGHRSVSWYQQTPGQGLQFLFEYFSETQRNKGNFPGRFSGRQFSNSRSEMNVSTLELGDSALYLCASSLGGLGSEKLFFGSGTQLSVL.

This clonotype showed up just a few times. The genes are TRBV6-5 and TRBJ2-3, with 13 positions matching TRBD2. The V gene's germline CDR1 is MNHEY and CDR2 SVGAGI. The CDR3 spans 16 residues. J was trimmed by 6 bases and V by 6 bases; bases with no gene match: 9. The CDR3 region is CASSYGTSGTGDTQYF. CDR3 nucleotide sequence: TGTGCCAGCAGCTATGGGACTAGCGGGACCGGTGATACGCAGTATTTT.

This clonotype showed up many times. The chain combines TRBV15 with TRBJ2-7; 11 bases fit TRBD2. The ends lost 5 bases at V and 3 bases at J; junction bases unmatched: 6. Germline-derived CDR1 and CDR2 are LNHNV and YYDKDF (reference sequence). This CDR3 comprises 15 residues. The CDR3, as DNA: TGTGCCACCAGCGAAGCTAGCGGGGGGAGCTACGAGCAGTACTTC. This gives the protein CATSEASGGSYEQYF. Using reference TRBV15 and TRBJ2-7 for the parts outside the CDR3, the full variable domain is DAMVIQNPRYQVTQFGKPVTLSCSQTLNHNVMYWYQQKSSQAPKLLFHYYDKDFNNEADTPDNFQSRRPNTSFCFLDIRSPGLGDTAMYLCATSEASGGSYEQYFGPGTRLTVT.

This clonotype showed up many times. V is TRBV7-9 and J is TRBJ2-7; a weak D match, TRBD1 (5 bases). The CDR3 covers 12 residues. The ends were cut back, 5 bases at V and 6 bases at J, with 11 bases in the middle. Germline values: CDR1 SEHNR, CDR2 FQNEAQ (reference sequence). CDR3 sequence (DNA): TGTGCCAGCAGCACGTCAGGGTTCGAGCAGTACTTC. Its protein product is CASSTSGFEQYF.

This clonotype came up many times. V is TRBV6-1 and J is TRBJ2-3; unclear D gene. Germline CDR1 and CDR2: MNHNS and SASEGT. V was clipped by 5 bases and J by 2 bases, with 14 bases between them. CDR3 length equals 15 residues. CDR3 region: CASSSQPPITDTQYF. CDR3 nucleotides: TGTGCCAGCAGTAGCCAGCCCCCCATCACAGATACGCAGTATTTT.

This chain joins TRBV6-1 and TRBJ2-2; 10 bases are shared with TRBD1. V gave up 3 bases and J gave up 2 bases; unmatched junction bases: 0. Germline V gene sequence: CDR1 MNHNS, CDR2 SASEGT. There are 15 residues in the CDR3. The CDR3 loop is CASSETGGNTGELFF. In nucleotides, the CDR3 is TGTGCCAGCAGTGAGACAGGGGGCAACACCGGGGAGCTGTTTTTT.

This rearrangement joins TRBV7-9 to TRBJ2-1; 9 bases are a match to TRBD2. The CDR3 has 15 residues. The ends lost 8 bases at V and 5 bases at J; junction bases unmatched: 10. Germline V gives CDR1 SEHNR, CDR2 FQNEAQ (reference sequence). The CDR3: CASRGGGGGHNEQFF. Written as DNA, the CDR3 is TGTGCCAGCCGCGGGGGGGGGGGGGGGCACAATGAGCAGTTCTTC.

As concerns this clonotype: Because the CDR3 is missing its conserved closing phenylalanine or tryptophan, this is likely a read error. The chain recombines TRBV27 with TRBJ1-4; 11 positions match TRBD1. After removal of 6 bases from V and 4 bases from J, the junction contained 13 bases not matched to a gene. Germline V gene data show CDR1 as MNHEY and CDR2 as SMNVEV (reference sequence). The CDR3 loop spans 18 amino acids. CDR3 DNA: TGTGCCAGCAGGCCTTGGACAGGGGGCGAATGGGGTAATGAAAAACTGTTTCTT. It is translated as CASRPWTGGEWGNEKLFL.

This clonotype was counted at least ten times. The chain uses TRBV2 and TRBJ1-1; tentative D call: TRBD1 (5 bases). Deletions cut 4 bases from V and 10 bases from J, with 16 bases between. Per the germline V gene, CDR1 is SNHLY and CDR2 is FYNNEI. The CDR3 length is 13 residues. The CDR3 DNA is TGTGCCAGCAGTGGACTAAATGGGGACCCAGCTTTCTTT. Residues: CASSGLNGDPAFF. The full variable domain, rest sourced from reference TRBV2 and TRBJ1-1, is EPEVTQTPSHQVTQMGQEVILRCVPISNHLYFYWYRQILGQKVEFLVSFYNNEISEKSEIFDDQFSVERPDGSNFTLKIRSTKLEDSAMYFCASSGLNGDPAFFGQGTRLTVV.

This clonotype was picked up many times. In DNA, the CDR3 is TGTGCCAGCAGCCCCGGGAGCTCCTACGAGCAGTACTTC. This sequence encodes CASSPGSSYEQYF. The chain employs TRBV13 and TRBJ2-7; tentative D call: TRBD2 (6 bases). The CDR3 consists of 13 residues. V was trimmed by 5 bases and J by 0 bases, leaving 8 bases between them. Germline V CDR1 and CDR2: PRHDT, FYEKMQ (reference sequence).

The chain carries TRBV2 and TRBJ1-5, with TRBD1 as a possible D gene (5 bases). Per the germline V gene, CDR1 is SNHLY and CDR2 is FYNNEI. V was cut by 1 base and J by 2 bases, with 12 bases left in between. CDR3 length: 16 amino acids. DNA for the CDR3: TGTGCCAGCAGTGAAGAGGGCAGGGAAGGCAATCAGCCCCAGCATTTT. It yields the protein CASSEEGREGNQPQHF.

This clonotype has at least ten counts. This sequence joins TRBV11-2 and TRBJ2-3; 7 bases agree with TRBD2. Unmatched junction bases numbered 13, after V lost 0 bases and J lost 4 bases. There are 18 residues in the CDR3. CDR1 and CDR2 from the germline V gene are SGHAT and FQNNGV. CDR3 sequence: CASSLDPPGLVFADTQYF. In DNA, the CDR3 is TGTGCCAGCAGCTTAGATCCCCCCGGACTAGTTTTCGCAGATACGCAGTATTTT. Using reference TRBV11-2 and TRBJ2-3 for the parts outside the CDR3, the full variable domain is EAGVAQSPRYKIIEKRQSVAFWCNPISGHATLYWYQQILGQGPKLLIQFQNNGVVDDSQLPKDRFSAERLKGVDSTLKIQPAKLEDSAVYLCASSLDPPGLVFADTQYFGPGTRLTVL.